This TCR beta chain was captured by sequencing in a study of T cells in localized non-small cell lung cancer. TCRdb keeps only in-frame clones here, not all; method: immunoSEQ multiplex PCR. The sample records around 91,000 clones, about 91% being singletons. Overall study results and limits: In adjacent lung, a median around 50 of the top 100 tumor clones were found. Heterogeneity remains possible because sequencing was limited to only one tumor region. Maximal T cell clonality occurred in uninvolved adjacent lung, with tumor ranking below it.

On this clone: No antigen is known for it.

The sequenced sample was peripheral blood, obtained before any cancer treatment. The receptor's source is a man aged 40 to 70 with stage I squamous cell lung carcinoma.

CDR3 nucleotides: TGTGCCAGTAGAACAGCGGCAGATACGCAGTATTTT. Amino acids: CASRTAADTQYF. This chain joins TRBV19 and TRBJ2-3, with D maybe TRBD2 (5 bases). Trimming removed 6 bases at V and 4 bases at J, with 8 bases between. In germline, CDR1 is LNHDA, CDR2 SQIVND (reference sequence). The CDR3 has 12 residues. The entire variable domain, with the rest obtained from reference TRBV19 and TRBJ2-3, is as follows: DGGITQSPKYLFRKEGQNVTLSCEQNLNHDAMYWYRQDPGQGLRLIYYSQIVNDFQKGDIAEGYSVSREKKESFPLTVTSAQKNPTAFYLCASRTAADTQYFGPGTRLTVL.